This T cell receptor (beta chain) was sequenced for a study of T-cell memory formation after mild COVID-19. A single record per CDR3 protein comes from TCRdb applying MiXCR to the 5' RACE reads. This sample has roughly 510,000 distinct CDR3 sequences; roughly 17% occur once, and the top ten carry roughly 7.8%. Overall study results and limits: The main location of contracting CD4+ clones was CM and EM, and that of contracting CD8+ clones was EMRA. Cross-reactive memory apparently joined, as some responding clones appeared in pre-infection memory.

On this clonotype itself: Its antigen remains unidentified.

The material sequenced was PBMCs or a T cell subset sorted from them (not recorded which). This clonotype originated in an adult woman who had mild COVID-19 (a few samples of this study predate the infection). Cell type and time point are not known.

CDR3: CASSGSGFTGLAGVRQETQYF. In nucleotides, the CDR3 is TGTGCCAGCAGCGGTAGTGGTTTCACGGGACTAGCGGGAGTGAGGCAAGAGACCCAGTACTTC. The chain joins TRBV9 to TRBJ2-5; 14 bases are shared with TRBD2. J lost 2 bases, V lost 3 bases, and 18 bases had no gene match. This CDR3 spans 21 amino acids. Germline CDR1 SGDLS, CDR2 YYNGEE.